The 21 T cell receptor beta chains presented below share a single source sample, sequenced in a study of T cell repertoires in cytomegalovirus infection. TCRdb itself ran the reads through MiXCR, one entry per CDR3 protein. The sample shows hundreds of thousands of distinct CDR3 sequences, roughly 26% of them seen only once. Source material: CD8+ T cells from PBMCs. The receptors come from a human donor in good health (CMV status not recorded). Some clones in this sample may be carry-over from other donors' samples.

This clonotype has a count of ten or more. The chain recombines TRBV11-2 with TRBJ2-3; TRBD2 agrees at 7 bases. Germline V lookup: CDR1 SGHAT, CDR2 FQNNGV. CDR3 length: 16 residues. The V gene end was trimmed by 8 bases and the J gene end by 0 bases; junction bases not matched to a gene: 11. The CDR3, as DNA: TGTGCCAGCTCGTTTCGAGGGAGGGAGAGCACAGATACGCAGTATTTT. Translation gives CASSFRGRESTDTQYF.

This clonotype has just a few counts. This chain links TRBV20-1 with TRBJ1-2; a weak D match, TRBD1 (6 bases). Trimming took off 5 bases at V and 4 bases at J, with 17 bases between the two ends. CDR3 size: 14 residues. The V gene's germline CDR1 is DFQATT and CDR2 SNEGSKA (reference sequence). This CDR3 reads CSAPRGDLVYGYTF. In DNA form, the CDR3 reads TGCAGTGCTCCGAGGGGGGATTTAGTCTATGGCTACACCTTC.

In this sample, this clonotype turned up a few times. The CDR3 DNA is TGCAGTGCTAGACCCTCCACCCCTAGCGTTGCAGGGGAGCTGTTTTTT. Its protein product is CSARPSTPSVAGELFF. This chain links TRBV20-1 with TRBJ2-2; maybe TRBD2 (6 bases). From germline, CDR1 is DFQATT and CDR2 SNEGSKA (reference sequence). CDR3 size: 16 residues. Trimming took off 2 bases at V and 8 bases at J, with 21 bases between the two ends.

This clonotype turned up a few times. This chain joins TRBV20-1 and TRBJ2-1, with 14 bases lining up with TRBD2. The CDR3 extends over 14 amino acids. Germline loops: CDR1 DFQATT, CDR2 SNEGSKA (reference sequence). The V gene end was trimmed by 4 bases and the J gene end by 7 bases; junction bases not matched to a gene: 3. The CDR3 reads CSAKGLAGVNEQFF. As DNA, the CDR3 is TGCAGTGCTAAGGGACTAGCGGGGGTTAATGAGCAGTTCTTC.

This chain links TRBV7-9 with TRBJ1-4; D might be TRBD1 (5 bases). The CDR3 extends over 17 amino acids. Germline V gene lookup returns CDR1 SEHNR and CDR2 FQNEAQ (reference sequence). Trimming cost V 3 bases and J 0 bases, with 14 bases left between them. CDR3 in amino acids: CASSFKQGAATNEKLFF. Written as DNA, the CDR3 is TGTGCCAGCAGCTTTAAGCAGGGAGCTGCAACTAATGAAAAACTGTTTTTT.

The rearrangement uses TRBV5-5 and TRBJ1-2; TRBD1 aligns across 7 bases. V was clipped by 4 bases and J by 1 base; unmatched bases: 13. The CDR3 loop spans 17 amino acids. Germline CDR1 and CDR2: SGHKS and YYEKEE (reference sequence). The CDR3 coding sequence is TGTGCCAGCAGCATCGCGGGACAGACGACCTTTAACTATGGCTACACCTTC. Its translation is CASSIAGQTTFNYGYTF.

V gene TRBV6-5 combines with J gene TRBJ2-5; perhaps D is TRBD1 or TRBD2 (5 bases each). Germline-derived CDR1 and CDR2 are MNHEY and SVGAGI. The CDR3 sequence is 15 residues long. V gave up 6 bases and J gave up 5 bases, with 19 bases separating them. The CDR3 here is CASRGRGPRRETQYF. In nucleotides, the CDR3 is TGTGCCAGCAGGGGCCGGGGACCGCGCCGGGAGACCCAGTACTTC.

The V gene is TRBV5-1, the J gene TRBJ2-7; D not resolved. In germline, CDR1 is SGHRS, CDR2 YFSETQ. The CDR3 is 14 residues long. V dropped 0 bases and J dropped 5 bases, with 12 bases sitting between them. CDR3 protein: CASSLGRVGDEQYF. The CDR3 DNA is TGCGCCAGCAGCTTGGGAAGGGTCGGCGACGAGCAGTACTTC.

A few counts support this clonotype. V usage is TRBV6-1 and J usage is TRBJ2-3, with no clear D. Germline CDR1 reads MNHNS; CDR2 reads SASEGT. Trimming stripped 6 bases from V and 4 bases from J, with 17 bases between. The CDR3 totals 15 residues. CDR3 in amino acids: CASRMDRWVADTQYF. CDR3 DNA: TGTGCCAGCAGAATGGATAGGTGGGTCGCAGATACGCAGTATTTT.

This chain connects TRBV6-6 to TRBJ1-1; TRBD1 is a possible D gene (6 bases). The V end lost 7 bases, the J end lost 5 bases, and 17 bases lay between the germline ends. The V gene's germline CDR1 is MNHNY and CDR2 SVGAGI (reference sequence). The CDR3 length is 14 residues. This CDR3 reads CASIRQASGTEAFF. As DNA, the CDR3 is TGTGCCAGCATTCGACAGGCCTCTGGGACTGAAGCTTTCTTT.

Many counts were recorded for this clonotype. The chain carries TRBV6-5 and TRBJ2-5; D remains unclear. Germline lookup yields CDR1 MNHEY and CDR2 SVGAGI. The CDR3 spans 16 residues. V was trimmed by 2 bases and J by 4 bases, leaving 17 bases between them. CDR3 DNA: TGTGCCAGCAGTTACAGGCCAGCATCGAATTCAGAGACCCAGTACTTC. It specifies CASSYRPASNSETQYF.

This sequence joins TRBV19 and TRBJ2-5; D is perhaps TRBD1 (6 bases). The CDR3 is made up of 15 amino acids. V gave up 9 bases and J gave up 1 base, with 18 bases separating them. From germline, CDR1 is LNHDA and CDR2 SQIVND (reference sequence). This chain's CDR3 is CASPTRQDSQETQYF. The CDR3 DNA reads TGTGCCAGCCCCACCCGACAGGACTCCCAAGAGACCCAGTACTTC.

This clonotype was detected many times. This chain connects TRBV14 to TRBJ1-1, with 7 positions matching TRBD1. Trimming cost V 8 bases and J 4 bases; bases outside gene matches: 7. There are 13 residues in the CDR3. Germline CDR1 and CDR2: SGHDN and FVKESK. The CDR3 sequence is CASSEGGFTEAFF. The CDR3 coding sequence is TGTGCCAGCTCGGAAGGGGGCTTCACTGAAGCTTTCTTT.

This clonotype was seen many times. This chain uses TRBV6-1 with TRBJ1-1, with 12 bases matching TRBD1. Germline assignment: CDR1 MNHNS and CDR2 SASEGT. The CDR3 length is 17 residues. Trimming took 5 bases from V and 4 from J; bases not matched to a gene: 11. The CDR3 region is CASSHRDRGLIPTEAFF. The CDR3 nucleotides read TGTGCCAGCAGTCACCGGGACAGGGGGCTAATTCCCACTGAAGCTTTCTTT.

This clonotype was recorded many times. The chain is built from TRBV10-2 and TRBJ2-2; D uncertain. The length of the CDR3 is 13 residues. V lost 4 bases to trimming and J lost 1 base, with 4 bases between them. Germline assignment: CDR1 WSHSY and CDR2 SAAADI. The CDR3 region has the DNA TGCGCCAGCAGTGCGGGGAACACCGGGGAGCTGTTTTTT. Translation gives CASSAGNTGELFF.

This clonotype was observed once. The final CDR3 position lacks the conserved phenylalanine or tryptophan, pointing to a likely read error. The chain employs TRBV7-6 and TRBJ2-3; perhaps D is TRBD1 or TRBD2 (6 bases each). Germline-derived CDR1 and CDR2 are SGHVS and FNYEAQ. The CDR3 spans 13 residues. Trimming took off 8 bases at V and 4 bases at J, with 13 bases between the two ends. The CDR3 is CASLGGGPDTQYY. The CDR3 DNA reads as TGTGCCAGCCTTGGAGGGGGGCCAGATACGCAGTATTAT.

In this sample, this clonotype turned up many times. The CDR3 reads CASSLVSDEQYF. The DNA of the CDR3 is TGTGCCAGCAGCTTAGTGTCGGACGAGCAGTACTTC. The V gene is TRBV7-6, the J gene TRBJ2-7; D ambiguous. Trimming removed 1 base from V and 5 bases from J, with 6 bases in between. The CDR3 spans 12 residues. The germline gives CDR1 SGHVS, CDR2 FNYEAQ.

This clonotype was found a few times. The V gene is TRBV7-9, the J gene TRBJ2-2, with TRBD2 matching 12 bases. V trimming: 3 bases; J trimming: 7 bases; junction bases outside the gene matches: 9. CDR1 is SEHNR and CDR2 is FQNEAQ in the germline V gene (reference sequence). This CDR3 spans 17 amino acids. The CDR3 DNA is TGTGCCAGCAGCTTCAACCCGACTAGCGGGGGAGACGGGGAGCTGTTTTTT. Translating it yields CASSFNPTSGGDGELFF.

This clonotype was detected only a few times. The chain combines TRBV7-9 with TRBJ2-2, with D possibly TRBD2 on 7 matching bases. V dropped 2 bases and J dropped 3 bases, with 16 bases sitting between them. This CDR3 region has 17 residues. Germline loops: CDR1 SEHNR, CDR2 FQNEAQ (reference sequence). This chain's CDR3 is CASSLTPRGLYTGELFF. For the CDR3, the DNA is TGTGCCAGCAGCTTAACCCCCAGGGGACTATACACCGGGGAGCTGTTTTTT.

This clonotype was counted many times. The CDR3 here is CASSSPGTGVSNQPQHF. The CDR3 DNA sequence: TGTGCCAGCAGCAGTCCCGGGACAGGGGTCAGCAATCAGCCCCAGCATTTT. The gene calls are TRBV6-2 or TRBV6-3 and TRBJ1-5; 10 bases fit TRBD1. The CDR3 extends over 17 amino acids. V was clipped by 6 bases and J by 1 base; unmatched bases: 9. Germline CDR1 and CDR2: MNHEY and SVGEGT.

V and J are TRBV7-4 and TRBJ2-5; D might be TRBD1 (6 bases). This CDR3 is built from 14 residues. V gave up 3 bases and J gave up 3 bases, with 11 bases separating them. CDR1 is SGHVT, CDR2 SQSDAQ, per germline. In DNA form, the CDR3 reads TGTGCCAGCAGCTTCAACAGGGCGAAAGAGACCCAGTACTTC. Translation: CASSFNRAKETQYF.